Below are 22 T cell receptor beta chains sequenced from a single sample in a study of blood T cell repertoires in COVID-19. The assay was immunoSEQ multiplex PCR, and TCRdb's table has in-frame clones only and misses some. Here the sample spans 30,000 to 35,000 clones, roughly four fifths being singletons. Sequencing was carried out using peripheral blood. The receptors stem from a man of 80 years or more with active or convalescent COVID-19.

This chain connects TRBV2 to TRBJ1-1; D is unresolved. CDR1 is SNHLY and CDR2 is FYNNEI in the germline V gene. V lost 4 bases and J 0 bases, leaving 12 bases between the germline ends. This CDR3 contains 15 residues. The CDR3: CASSVTGIMNTEAFF. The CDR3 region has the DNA TGTGCCAGCAGTGTCACCGGGATTATGAACACTGAAGCTTTCTTT.

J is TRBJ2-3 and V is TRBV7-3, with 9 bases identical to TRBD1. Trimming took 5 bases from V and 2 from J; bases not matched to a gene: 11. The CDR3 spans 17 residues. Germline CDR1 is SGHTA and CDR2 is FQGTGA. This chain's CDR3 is CASSQTGTGSATDTQYF. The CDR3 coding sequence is TGTGCCAGCAGCCAAACCGGGACAGGGTCCGCCACAGATACGCAGTATTTT.

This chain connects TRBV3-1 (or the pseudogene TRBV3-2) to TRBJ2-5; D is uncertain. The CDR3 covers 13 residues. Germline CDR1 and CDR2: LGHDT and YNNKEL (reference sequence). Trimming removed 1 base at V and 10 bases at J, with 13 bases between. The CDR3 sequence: CASSQGPHASQYF. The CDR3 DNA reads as TGTGCCAGCAGCCAAGGGCCTCATGCAAGCCAGTACTTC.

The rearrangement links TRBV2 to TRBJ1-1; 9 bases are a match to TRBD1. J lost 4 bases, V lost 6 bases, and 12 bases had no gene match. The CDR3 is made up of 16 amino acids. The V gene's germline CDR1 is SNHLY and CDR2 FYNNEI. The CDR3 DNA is TGTGCCAGCAGGGGGTGGCTGGGACAGGGAGGCACTGAAGCTTTCTTT. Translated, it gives CASRGWLGQGGTEAFF.

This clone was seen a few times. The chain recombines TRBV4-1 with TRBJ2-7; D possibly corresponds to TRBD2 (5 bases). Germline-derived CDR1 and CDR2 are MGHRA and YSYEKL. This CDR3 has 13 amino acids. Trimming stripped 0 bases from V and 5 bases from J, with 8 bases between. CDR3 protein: CASSQERADEQYF. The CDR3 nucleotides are TGCGCCAGCAGCCAAGAGCGAGCGGACGAGCAGTACTTC.

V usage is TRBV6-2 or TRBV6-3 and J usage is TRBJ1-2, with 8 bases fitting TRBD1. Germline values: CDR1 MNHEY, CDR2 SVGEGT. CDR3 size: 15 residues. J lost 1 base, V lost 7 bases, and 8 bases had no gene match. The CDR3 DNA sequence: TGTGCCAGCAACCCCACAGGGGGTATTAACTATGGCTACACCTTC. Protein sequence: CASNPTGGINYGYTF.

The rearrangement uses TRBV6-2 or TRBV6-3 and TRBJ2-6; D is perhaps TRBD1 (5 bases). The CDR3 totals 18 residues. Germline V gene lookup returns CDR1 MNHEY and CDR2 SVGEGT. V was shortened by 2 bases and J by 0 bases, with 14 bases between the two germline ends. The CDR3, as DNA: TGTGCCAGCAGTTACGGGCAGGGTCGGAGCTCTGGGGCCAACGTCCTGACTTTC. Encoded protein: CASSYGQGRSSGANVLTF.

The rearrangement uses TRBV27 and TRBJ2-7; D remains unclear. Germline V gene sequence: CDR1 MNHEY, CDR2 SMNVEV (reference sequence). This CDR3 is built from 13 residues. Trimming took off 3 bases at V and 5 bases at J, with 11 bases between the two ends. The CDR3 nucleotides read TGTGCCAGCAGTTTGGGCAGAGAAAACGAGCAGTACTTC. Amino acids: CASSLGRENEQYF.

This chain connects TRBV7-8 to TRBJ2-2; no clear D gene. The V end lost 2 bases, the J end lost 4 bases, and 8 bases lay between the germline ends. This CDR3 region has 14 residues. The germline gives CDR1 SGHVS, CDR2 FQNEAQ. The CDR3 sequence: CASSLLVSTGELFF. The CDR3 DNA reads TGTGCCAGCAGCTTATTAGTTTCCACCGGGGAGCTGTTTTTT.

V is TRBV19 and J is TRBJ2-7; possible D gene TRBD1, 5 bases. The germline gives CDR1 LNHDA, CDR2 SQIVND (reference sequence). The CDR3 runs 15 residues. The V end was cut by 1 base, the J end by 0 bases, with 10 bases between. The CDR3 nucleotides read TGTGCCAGTAGTATAGCCGGACATTCCTCCTACGAGCAGTACTTC. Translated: CASSIAGHSSYEQYF.

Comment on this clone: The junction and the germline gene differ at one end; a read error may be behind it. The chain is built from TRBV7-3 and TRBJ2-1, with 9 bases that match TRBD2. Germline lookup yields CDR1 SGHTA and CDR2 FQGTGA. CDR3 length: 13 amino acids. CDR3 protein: CASSSAGGLALIF. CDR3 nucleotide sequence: TGTGCCAGCAGCTCAGCGGGAGGCCTAGCGTTGATCTTC.

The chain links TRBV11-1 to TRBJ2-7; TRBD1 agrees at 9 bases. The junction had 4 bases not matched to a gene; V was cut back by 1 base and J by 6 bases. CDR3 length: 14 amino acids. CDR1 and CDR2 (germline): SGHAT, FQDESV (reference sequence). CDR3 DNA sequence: TGTGCCAGCAGCTTAGGTGGGACAGGGACCGAGCAGTACTTC. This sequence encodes CASSLGGTGTEQYF.

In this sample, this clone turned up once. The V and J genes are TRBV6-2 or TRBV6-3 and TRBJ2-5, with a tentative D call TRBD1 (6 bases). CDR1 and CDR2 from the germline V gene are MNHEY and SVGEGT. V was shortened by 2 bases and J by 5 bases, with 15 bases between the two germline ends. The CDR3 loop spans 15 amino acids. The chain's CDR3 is CASSYGDRPWETQYF. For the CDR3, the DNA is TGTGCCAGCAGTTACGGAGACAGGCCCTGGGAGACCCAGTACTTC.

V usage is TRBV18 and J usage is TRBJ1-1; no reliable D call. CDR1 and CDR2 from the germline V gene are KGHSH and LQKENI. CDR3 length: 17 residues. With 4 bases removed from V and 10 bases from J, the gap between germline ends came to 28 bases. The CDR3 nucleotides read TGTGCCAGCTCACGAAGTAGCGGCGGAGAGATGGGAGTACGAGCTTTCTTT. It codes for CASSRSSGGEMGVRAFF.

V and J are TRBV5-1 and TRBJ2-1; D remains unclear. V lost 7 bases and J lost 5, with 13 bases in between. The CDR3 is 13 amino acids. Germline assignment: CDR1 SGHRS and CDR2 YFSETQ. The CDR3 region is CASRLELDNEQFF. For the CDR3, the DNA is TGCGCCAGCCGCCTGGAGCTGGACAATGAGCAGTTCTTC.

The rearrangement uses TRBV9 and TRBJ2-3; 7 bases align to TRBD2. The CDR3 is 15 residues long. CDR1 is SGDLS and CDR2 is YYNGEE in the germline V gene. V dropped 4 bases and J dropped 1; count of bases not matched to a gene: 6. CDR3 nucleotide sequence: TGTGCCAGCAGCACACTAGCGAGTCGCACAGATACGCAGTATTTT. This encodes CASSTLASRTDTQYF.

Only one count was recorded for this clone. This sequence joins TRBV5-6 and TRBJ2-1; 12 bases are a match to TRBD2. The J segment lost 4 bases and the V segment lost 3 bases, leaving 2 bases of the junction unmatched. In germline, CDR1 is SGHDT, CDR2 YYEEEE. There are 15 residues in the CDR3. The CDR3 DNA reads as TGTGCCAGCAGCTCCGGACTAGCGGGGTACAATGAGCAGTTCTTC. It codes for CASSSGLAGYNEQFF.

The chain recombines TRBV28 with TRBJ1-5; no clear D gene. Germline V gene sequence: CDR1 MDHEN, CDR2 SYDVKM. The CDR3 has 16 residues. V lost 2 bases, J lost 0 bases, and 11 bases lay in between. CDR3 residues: CASSLRGRLSNQPQHF. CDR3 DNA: TGTGCCAGCAGTTTAAGAGGGCGGCTTAGCAATCAGCCCCAGCATTTT.

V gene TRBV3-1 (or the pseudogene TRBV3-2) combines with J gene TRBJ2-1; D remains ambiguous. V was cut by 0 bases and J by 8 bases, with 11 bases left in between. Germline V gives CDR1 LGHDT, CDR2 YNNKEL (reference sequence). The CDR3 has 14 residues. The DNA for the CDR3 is TGTGCCAGCAGCCAAGATCCAGCGCCGGATGAGCAGTTCTTC. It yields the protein CASSQDPAPDEQFF.

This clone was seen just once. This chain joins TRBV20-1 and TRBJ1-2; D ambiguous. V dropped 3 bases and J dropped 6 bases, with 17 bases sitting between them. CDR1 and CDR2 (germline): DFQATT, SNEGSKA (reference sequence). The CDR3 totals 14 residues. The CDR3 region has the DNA TGCAGTGCTAGTCCGGACGGGATGGTAGATGGCTACACCTTC. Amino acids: CSASPDGMVDGYTF.

DNA for the CDR3: TGTGCCAGCAGCGGAGATACGCAGTATTTT. Its translation: CASSGDTQYF. The chain is built from TRBV12-3 or TRBV12-4 and TRBJ2-3; D call uncertain. The V gene lost 6 bases and the J gene lost 5 bases, with 3 bases spanning the gap. The CDR3 loop spans 10 amino acids.

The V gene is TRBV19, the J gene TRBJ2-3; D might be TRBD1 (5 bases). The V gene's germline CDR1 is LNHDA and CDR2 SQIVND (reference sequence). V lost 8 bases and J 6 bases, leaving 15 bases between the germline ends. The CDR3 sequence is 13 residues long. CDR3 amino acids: CASSAQDGDTQYF. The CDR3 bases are TGTGCCAGTTCAGCACAGGATGGGGATACGCAGTATTTT.